A single sample gave rise to the 14 T cell receptor beta chains below, sequenced in a study of blood T cell repertoires in COVID-19. Libraries were prepared by immunoSEQ multiplex PCR; TCRdb keeps only in-frame clonotypes and omits some of them. The data show about 11,000 clones, around 90% seen once. Sequenced material: peripheral blood. These receptors all stem from a human donor in a cohort sampled during active COVID-19.

Points on this clone: A junction boundary mismatches the germline segment, possibly from a read error. The chain employs TRBV5-1 and TRBJ2-5; 9 nucleotides align to TRBD2. This CDR3 is 15 amino acids long. CDR1 is SGHRS, CDR2 YFSETQ, per germline. CDR3 region: CARSPRGGVQETQYF. Here the CDR3 DNA reads TGCGCCCGCAGCCCGCGGGGGGGGGTACAAGAGACCCAGTACTTC. Filled out from reference TRBV5-1 and TRBJ2-5, the complete variable domain reads KAGVTQTPRYLIKTRGQQVTLSCSPISGHRSVSWYQQTPGQGLQFLFEYFSETQRNKGNFPGRFSGRQFSNSRSEMNVSTLELGDSALYLCARSPRGGVQETQYFGPGTRLLVL.

The chain recombines TRBV19 with TRBJ1-1; the match to TRBD1 covers 8 bases. Germline values: CDR1 LNHDA, CDR2 SQIVND (reference sequence). The trim removed 5 bases at V and 1 base at J, leaving 6 bases unmatched. CDR3 length: 15 amino acids. The CDR3 DNA sequence: TGTGCCAGTAGTGCCGGGGACAGGTCGAACACTGAAGCTTTCTTT. As protein: CASSAGDRSNTEAFF.

The chain is built from TRBV27 and TRBJ1-6; TRBD1 is a possible D gene (5 bases). The CDR3 contains 13 residues. Deletions cut 4 bases from V and 14 bases from J, with 15 bases between. CDR1 is MNHEY and CDR2 is SMNVEV in the germline V gene (reference sequence). CDR3 coding DNA: TGTGCCAGCAGTTCTCCGGGGGGAGTCTCCCTCCACTTT. Translating it yields CASSSPGGVSLHF.

The J gene is TRBJ2-1, the V gene TRBV5-1, with D maybe TRBD1 (5 bases). The CDR3 contains 14 residues. The germline gives CDR1 SGHRS, CDR2 YFSETQ. V dropped 1 base and J dropped 5 bases, with 10 bases sitting between them. CDR3 in amino acids: CASSLRTNNNEQFF. The CDR3 DNA is TGCGCCAGCAGCTTGAGGACAAACAACAATGAGCAGTTCTTC.

The chain employs TRBV2 and TRBJ1-6, with unresolved D. The V and J ends lost 5 bases and 9 bases respectively, with 14 bases between them. The germline V gene has CDR1 SNHLY and CDR2 FYNNEI. The CDR3 runs 14 residues. This chain's CDR3 is CASSQPIVTSPLHF. The CDR3 nucleotides read TGTGCCAGCAGTCAACCCATAGTTACTTCACCCCTCCACTTT.

The rearrangement joins TRBV12-3 or TRBV12-4 to TRBJ2-7, with TRBD2 matching 7 bases. J lost 7 bases, V lost 3 bases, and 6 bases had no gene match. This CDR3 has 13 amino acids. Written as DNA, the CDR3 is TGTGCCAGCAGTTTGGGGAGGGTGGGGGAGCAGTACTTC. It specifies CASSLGRVGEQYF.

This chain connects TRBV5-1 to TRBJ2-5; TRBD2 aligns across 11 bases. The germline V gene encodes CDR1 SGHRS and CDR2 YFSETQ. J gave up 4 bases and V 0 bases, and 2 bases lay outside the gene matches. The CDR3 runs to 15 residues. CDR3 sequence: CASSLDTSGGETQYF. DNA of the CDR3: TGCGCCAGCAGCTTGGATACTAGCGGGGGAGAGACCCAGTACTTC.

The J gene is TRBJ1-2, the V gene TRBV2, with 8 bases that match TRBD1. Germline V CDR1 and CDR2: SNHLY, FYNNEI. The V gene end was trimmed by 6 bases and the J gene end by 4 bases; junction bases not matched to a gene: 7. This CDR3 region has 14 residues. CDR3 residues: CASRRPGQAYGYTF. The CDR3 bases are TGTGCCAGCAGGAGACCGGGACAGGCCTATGGCTACACCTTC.

The DNA of the CDR3 is TGTGCCAGCTCACCAGGGGGGGGCTGGGATTCACCCCTCCACTTT. Its translation is CASSPGGGWDSPLHF. This chain links TRBV18 with TRBJ1-6; TRBD1 might be the D (6 bases). The CDR3 spans 15 residues. Trimming cost V 2 bases and J 8 bases, with 13 bases left between them. The germline gives CDR1 KGHSH, CDR2 LQKENI.

The chain combines TRBV27 with TRBJ1-6; perhaps TRBD1 as D (6 bases). The CDR3 runs to 15 residues. V shed 3 bases and J shed 5 bases, with 11 bases lying between them. CDR1 is MNHEY, CDR2 SMNVEV, per germline (reference sequence). CDR3 nucleotides: TGTGCCAGCAGTTTTCGGACAGAGAATAATTCACCCCTCCACTTT. As protein: CASSFRTENNSPLHF.

On this clone: An end of the junction differs from the germline gene, which may be a read error. This sequence joins TRBV7-7 and TRBJ2-3; 10 bases line up with TRBD1. This CDR3 has 16 amino acids. Germline loops: CDR1 SSHAT, CDR2 FNYEAQ (reference sequence). The CDR3 DNA is TGTGCTAGCAGCTTAGAGGGACAGGGGCGCATGAATACGCAGTATTTT. Translated: CASSLEGQGRMNTQYF.

The rearrangement uses TRBV12-5 and TRBJ1-4; D uncertain. Trimming stripped 3 bases from V and 3 bases from J, with 11 bases between. This CDR3 comprises 15 residues. From germline, CDR1 is LGHNT and CDR2 FRNRAP. CDR3: CASGFGDGSNEKLFF. In nucleotides, the CDR3 is TGTGCTAGTGGTTTCGGAGACGGTTCTAATGAAAAACTGTTTTTT. Using reference TRBV12-5 and TRBJ1-4 for the parts outside the CDR3, the full variable domain is DARVTQTPRHKVTEMGQEVTMRCQPILGHNTVFWYRQTMMQGLELLAYFRNRAPLDDSGMPKDRFSAEMPDATLATLKIQPSEPRDSAVYFCASGFGDGSNEKLFFGSGTQLSVL.

V usage is TRBV7-8 and J usage is TRBJ2-7; 9 bases line up with TRBD1. CDR1 is SGHVS, CDR2 FQNEAQ, per germline. V trimming: 4 bases; J trimming: 2 bases; junction bases outside the gene matches: 6. The CDR3 is 15 amino acids. The CDR3 here is CASSSLTGGPYEQYF. The CDR3 DNA is TGTGCCAGCAGCTCGCTTACAGGGGGCCCCTACGAGCAGTACTTC.

The genes are TRBV19 and TRBJ1-2, with D perhaps matching TRBD1 (6 bases). With 3 bases removed from V and 5 bases from J, the gap between germline ends came to 13 bases. Germline CDR1 is LNHDA and CDR2 is SQIVND (reference sequence). The length of the CDR3 is 14 residues. The CDR3 reads CASSIVRGGYGYTF. CDR3 sequence (DNA): TGTGCCAGTAGTATTGTCAGGGGAGGGTATGGCTACACCTTC.